Below are 13 T cell receptor beta chains sequenced from a single sample in a study of blood T cell repertoires in COVID-19. Assay: immunoSEQ multiplex PCR; the TCRdb copy retains only in-frame clones and omits some. The sample has roughly 250,000 clones; around 88% are singletons. What was sequenced was peripheral blood. These receptors all stem from a man aged 25-40 years with acute or convalescent COVID-19.

The gene calls are TRBV27 and TRBJ2-3; no definite D call. The germline CDR1 and CDR2 sequences are MNHEY and SMNVEV (reference sequence). The CDR3 extends over 14 amino acids. Trimming stripped 0 bases from V and 4 bases from J, with 8 bases between. The CDR3 coding sequence is TGTGCCAGCAGTTTATCTAACCGAGCAGATACGCAGTATTTT. Protein sequence: CASSLSNRADTQYF.

The chain uses TRBV3-1 (or the pseudogene TRBV3-2) and TRBJ1-4; 9 nucleotides match TRBD1. J was trimmed by 5 bases and V by 5 bases; bases with no gene match: 6. This CDR3 contains 15 residues. Germline-derived CDR1 and CDR2 are LGHDT and YNNKEL (reference sequence). The CDR3 sequence is CASSKGGTGNEKLFF. The DNA for the CDR3 is TGTGCCAGCAGCAAGGGAGGGACAGGGAATGAAAAACTGTTTTTT.

V gene TRBV27 combines with J gene TRBJ2-3; D perhaps matches TRBD2 (5 bases). Between the trimmed V and J ends, which lost 8 bases and 2 bases, there was a span of 11 bases. The CDR3 is 13 residues long. The germline gives CDR1 MNHEY, CDR2 SMNVEV (reference sequence). The CDR3 loop is CASSLAVTDTQYF. The CDR3 DNA sequence: TGTGCCAGCTCGCTAGCCGTCACAGATACGCAGTATTTT.

Only one count was recorded for this clone. The J gene is TRBJ1-2, the V gene TRBV11-2; 8 nucleotides line up with TRBD1. V gave up 1 base and J gave up 4 bases; unmatched junction bases: 11. Germline V CDR1 and CDR2: SGHAT, FQNNGV. The CDR3 loop spans 17 amino acids. The CDR3, as DNA: TGTGCCAGCAGCTTAGCACCCTCTGGACAGGGTTCCTATGGCTACACCTTC. Encoded protein: CASSLAPSGQGSYGYTF. The full variable domain, in which reference TRBV11-2 and TRBJ1-2 provide the parts outside the CDR3, is EAGVAQSPRYKIIEKRQSVAFWCNPISGHATLYWYQQILGQGPKLLIQFQNNGVVDDSQLPKDRFSAERLKGVDSTLKIQPAKLEDSAVYLCASSLAPSGQGSYGYTFGSGTRLTVV.

V and J are TRBV10-1 and TRBJ1-1; D remains ambiguous. Trimming left V 0 bases short and J 11 bases short, with 13 bases between. CDR1 and CDR2 (germline): WNHNN, SYGVQD (reference sequence). This CDR3 has 13 amino acids. DNA of the CDR3: TGCGCCAGCAGTGAGTCGAGGAAGGATGCCGCTTTCTTT. Protein product: CASSESRKDAAFF.

This chain uses TRBV5-4 with TRBJ1-6, with D perhaps TRBD1 (6 bases). Trimming cost V 3 bases and J 10 bases, with 14 bases left between them. The CDR3 is 14 amino acids. Germline CDR1 and CDR2: SGHNT and YYREEE (reference sequence). CDR3 sequence reads: CASSSQGFRSPLHF. As DNA, the CDR3 is TGTGCCAGCAGCTCACAGGGATTCAGGTCACCCCTCCACTTT.

The V gene is TRBV9, the J gene TRBJ1-6; 7 nucleotides agree with TRBD1. Germline V gives CDR1 SGDLS, CDR2 YYNGEE. This CDR3 comprises 14 residues. Losses at the gene ends were 4 bases for V and 7 bases for J; bases not matched to a gene: 5. CDR3 nucleotide sequence: TGTGCCAGCAGCACCGGGACAGCAAATTCACCCCTCCACTTT. Residues: CASSTGTANSPLHF. The whole variable domain, remainder taken from reference TRBV9 and TRBJ1-6, is DSGVTQTPKHLITATGQRVTLRCSPRSGDLSVYWYQQSLDQGLQFLIQYYNGEERAKGNILERFSAQQFPDLHSELNLSSLELGDSALYFCASSTGTANSPLHFGNGTRLTVT.

The chain is built from TRBV18 and TRBJ1-1; the D is unclear. Germline V gene data show CDR1 as KGHSH and CDR2 as LQKENI. Trimming removed 3 bases from V and 6 bases from J, with 17 bases in between. The CDR3 consists of 15 residues. The CDR3 loop is CASSPEAVLSAEAFF. CDR3 sequence (DNA): TGTGCCAGCTCACCCGAAGCGGTATTGTCCGCTGAAGCTTTCTTT.

The J gene is TRBJ1-2, the V gene TRBV6-6; tentative D call: TRBD1 (5 bases). The CDR3 sequence is 14 residues long. Germline lookup yields CDR1 MNHNY and CDR2 SVGAGI (reference sequence). Trimming removed 6 bases at V and 4 bases at J, with 15 bases between. CDR3: CASSPGGSGYGYTF. CDR3 DNA sequence: TGTGCCAGCAGCCCCGGGGGGTCGGGCTATGGCTACACCTTC.

The V gene is TRBV18, the J gene TRBJ1-6; 9 bases agree with TRBD1. V dropped 0 bases and J dropped 9; count of bases not matched to a gene: 3. The length of the CDR3 is 15 residues. The germline CDR1 and CDR2 sequences are KGHSH and LQKENI. The CDR3 protein is CASSPPGTGSSPLHF. CDR3 in DNA: TGTGCCAGCTCACCACCCGGGACAGGGAGTTCACCCCTCCACTTT.

This sequence joins TRBV28 and TRBJ2-3; 8 bases agree with TRBD1. The CDR3 covers 16 residues. Trimming removed 2 bases from V and 4 bases from J; junction bases left unmatched: 8. Germline V lookup: CDR1 MDHEN, CDR2 SYDVKM. CDR3 sequence reads: CASSLAGQGEPDTQYF. CDR3 nucleotides: TGTGCCAGCAGTTTAGCCGGACAGGGTGAGCCAGATACGCAGTATTTT.

V usage is TRBV6-5 and J usage is TRBJ2-2; maybe TRBD1 (5 bases). V gave up 7 bases and J gave up 5 bases, with 8 bases separating them. CDR3 length: 12 residues. CDR1 and CDR2 from the germline V gene are MNHEY and SVGAGI. This CDR3 is CASTGQTGELFF. CDR3 coding DNA: TGTGCCAGCACAGGGCAGACCGGGGAGCTGTTTTTT.

This chain links TRBV5-1 with TRBJ1-4; tentatively, D is TRBD1 (6 bases). V lost 4 bases, J lost 3 bases, and 16 bases lay in between. The germline CDR1 and CDR2 sequences are SGHRS and YFSETQ. CDR3 length: 16 residues. CDR3 coding DNA: TGCGCCAGCAGCATGGGGGGCGCCGTCCCTAATGAAAAACTGTTTTTT. This translates into CASSMGGAVPNEKLFF.